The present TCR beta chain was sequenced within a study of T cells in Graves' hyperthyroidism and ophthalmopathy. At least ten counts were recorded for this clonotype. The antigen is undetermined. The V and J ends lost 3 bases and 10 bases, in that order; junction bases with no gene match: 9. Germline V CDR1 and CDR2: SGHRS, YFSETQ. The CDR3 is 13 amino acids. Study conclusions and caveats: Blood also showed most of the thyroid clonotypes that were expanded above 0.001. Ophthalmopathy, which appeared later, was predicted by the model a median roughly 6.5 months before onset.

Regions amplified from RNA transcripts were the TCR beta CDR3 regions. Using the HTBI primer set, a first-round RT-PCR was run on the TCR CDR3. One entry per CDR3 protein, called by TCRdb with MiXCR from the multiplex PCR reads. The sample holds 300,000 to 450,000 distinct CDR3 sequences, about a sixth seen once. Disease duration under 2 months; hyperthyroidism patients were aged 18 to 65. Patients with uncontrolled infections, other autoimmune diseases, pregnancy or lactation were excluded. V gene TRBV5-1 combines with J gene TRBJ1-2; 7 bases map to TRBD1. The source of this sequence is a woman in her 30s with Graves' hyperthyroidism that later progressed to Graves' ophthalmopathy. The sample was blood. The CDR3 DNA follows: TGCGCCAGCAGCTCCCCTGACAGGGAAGCCTACACCTTC. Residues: CASSSPDREAYTF.